A selection of T cell receptor beta chains follows, all from one sample in a study of early T cells in non-severe SARS-CoV-2 infection. From the 5' RACE reads, TCRdb called clonotypes with MiXCR, one entry per CDR3 protein. This table has tens of thousands of distinct CDR3 sequences, 4.5% to 7% appearing once. Sequencing was done on a sample of whole blood. These TCRs come from an adult who was a healthcare worker with PCR-confirmed SARS-CoV-2 infection or an uninfected control (not recorded which). The CDR3 runs from the conserved cysteine through the conserved F or W. D genes are given only for firm matches. Not every row has a clone size; where given, it reads once, few, many or a size class.

TRBJ1-5 many TRBV12-3/TRBV12-4 - 12 CASSLGHQPQHF TGTGCCAGCAGTTTAGGGCATCAGCCCCAGCATTTT
TRBJ1-2 many TRBV7-9 - 13 CASSLWEIEGYTF TGTGCCAGCAGCTTATGGGAGATCGAGGGCTACACCTTC
TRBJ2-1 many TRBV4-2 TRBD2 16 CASSRRLAGGIDEQFF TGTGCCAGCAGCCGCAGACTAGCGGGAGGGATAGATGAGCAGTTCTTC
TRBJ2-5 many TRBV7-9 - 12 CASSPVEETQYF TGTGCCAGCAGCCCCGTCGAGGAGACCCAGTACTTC
TRBJ1-1 many TRBV12-3/TRBV12-4 TRBD1 14 CASSSGTANTEAFF TGTGCCAGCAGTTCCGGGACAGCAAACACTGAAGCTTTCTTT
TRBJ1-5 few TRBV19 - 13 CASSAYSNQPQHF TGTGCCAGTAGCGCGTATAGCAATCAGCCCCAGCATTTT
TRBJ2-7 many TRBV30 - 13 CAWNTPSGYEQYF TGTGCCTGGAATACGCCCAGTGGGTACGAGCAGTACTTC
TRBJ2-7 many TRBV27 TRBD1 14 CASSSWDSIYEQYF TGTGCCAGCAGTTCGTGGGACAGTATCTACGAGCAGTACTTC
TRBJ1-2 - TRBV6-5 - 13 CASSPRTPYGYTF TGTGCCAGCAGCCCAAGGACACCCTATGGCTACACCTTC
TRBJ2-1 many TRBV11-1 TRBD2 15 CASSRNSGTYNEQFF TGTGCCAGCAGTCGCAATAGCGGGACCTACAATGAGCAGTTCTTC
TRBJ1-2 many TRBV7-2 TRBD1 15 CASSQVTGGDYGYTF TGTGCCAGCAGTCAAGTCACAGGGGGCGACTATGGCTACACCTTC
TRBJ2-1 few TRBV12-3/TRBV12-4 TRBD1 16 CASRTKTGGTYNEQFF TGTGCCAGCAGGACAAAAACAGGGGGCACTTACAATGAGCAGTTCTTC
TRBJ2-5 few TRBV14 - 15 CASSLLDQKSETQYF TGTGCCAGCAGCCTCCTGGACCAGAAGTCCGAGACCCAGTACTTC
TRBJ2-3 - TRBV28 - 15 CASTSGQDVGDTQYF TGTGCCAGCACGTCAGGTCAGGACGTGGGAGATACGCAGTATTTT
TRBJ2-7 many TRBV5-4 - 15 CASSPGLTTLDEQYF TGTGCCAGCAGCCCGGGACTTACCACACTGGACGAGCAGTACTTC
TRBJ1-2 medium-sized TRBV18 - 15 CASSPLPGENYGYTF TGTGCCAGCTCACCTCTCCCGGGGGAAAACTATGGCTACACCTTC
TRBJ2-7 many TRBV6-6 TRBD1 11 CASSSRGHEYF TGTGCCAGCAGTAGCAGGGGGCATGAGTACTTC
TRBJ1-1 many TRBV5-6 - 15 CASSLGRLFGDEAFF TGTGCCAGCAGCTTGGGGAGACTCTTTGGCGATGAAGCTTTCTTT
TRBJ2-1 few TRBV18 - 15 CASSSGVSSYNEQFF TGTGCCAGCTCATCAGGGGTGAGCTCCTACAATGAGCAGTTCTTC
TRBJ2-2 few TRBV7-8 TRBD2 19 CASSLGAVRREGYTGELFF TGTGCCAGCAGCTTAGGGGCTGTTCGGCGGGAGGGTTACACCGGGGAGCTGTTTTTT
TRBJ2-7 many TRBV20-1 - 8 CSAYEQYF TGCAGTGCTTACGAGCAGTACTTC
TRBJ2-5 many TRBV20-1 - 13 CSARVGSSETQYF TGCAGTGCTAGAGTGGGCTCCTCGGAGACCCAGTACTTC
TRBJ2-5 many TRBV20-1 - 12 CSGGRTQETQYF TGCAGTGGCGGCAGAACGCAAGAGACCCAGTACTTC
TRBJ2-5 few TRBV9 - 14 CASSGGAGGETQYF TGTGCCAGCAGCGGGGGGGCCGGTGGAGAGACCCAGTACTTC
TRBJ1-2 many TRBV30 TRBD1 13 CAWSTQGGNGYTF TGTGCCTGGAGTACCCAGGGGGGGAATGGCTACACCTTC
TRBJ2-1 - TRBV6-5 TRBD2 15 CASSYELAGHNEQFF TGTGCCAGCAGTTACGAACTAGCGGGGCACAATGAGCAGTTCTTC